Here is one T cell receptor beta chain with its context. Antigen specificity is unknown. Every donor, a Caucasian adult, lived in Nashville, Tennessee. Per sorted-subset replicate PCR, input was approximately 200 ng DNA, representing 30,000 or so T cell genomes. Clones were read by immunoSEQ multiplex PCR, and TCRdb kept only the in-frame ones, dropping some. The sample holds under 2,500,000 clones; approximately 94% are singletons and the top ten take more than 0.1%. These data come from a study of shared clonotypes between healthy human individuals. Per the germline V gene, CDR1 is GTSNPN and CDR2 is SVGIG (reference sequence). V shed 5 bases and J 1 base; nucleotides not matched to a gene: 8. The CDR3 loop spans 15 amino acids. Regarding the study as a whole: About 4.5% of naive CD4 clonotypes were common to four donors. Sampling involved blood alone; tissue repertoires likely differ.

The chain links TRBV30 to TRBJ2-1; 7 bases are shared with TRBD1. Sequencing input: naive CD4+ T cells sorted from blood. Subset noted: CD45RA+ positively selected. The source of this sequence is a man younger than 35 in good health. CDR3 sequence: CAWGPLDRSYNEQFF. CDR3 nucleotides: TGTGCCTGGGGCCCTTTGGACAGGTCCTACAATGAGCAGTTCTTC.